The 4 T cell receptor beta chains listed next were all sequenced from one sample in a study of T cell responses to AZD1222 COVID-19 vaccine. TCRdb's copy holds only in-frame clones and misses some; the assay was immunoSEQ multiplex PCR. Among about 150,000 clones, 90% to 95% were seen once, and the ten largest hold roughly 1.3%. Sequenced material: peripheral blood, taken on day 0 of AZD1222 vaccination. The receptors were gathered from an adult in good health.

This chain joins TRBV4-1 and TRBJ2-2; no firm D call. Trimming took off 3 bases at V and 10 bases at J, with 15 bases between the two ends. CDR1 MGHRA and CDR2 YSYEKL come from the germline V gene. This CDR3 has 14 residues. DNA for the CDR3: TGCGCCAGCAGCCACTTAGGACGTCGCCAGGAGCTGTTTTTT. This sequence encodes CASSHLGRRQELFF.

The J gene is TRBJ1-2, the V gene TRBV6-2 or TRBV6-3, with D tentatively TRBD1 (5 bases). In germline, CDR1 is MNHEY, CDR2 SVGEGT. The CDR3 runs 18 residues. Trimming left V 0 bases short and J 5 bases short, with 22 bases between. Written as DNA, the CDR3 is TGTGCCAGCAGTTACTCTCGGCAGGGCGGTGGAGGGCTTTATGGCTACACCTTC. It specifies CASSYSRQGGGGLYGYTF.

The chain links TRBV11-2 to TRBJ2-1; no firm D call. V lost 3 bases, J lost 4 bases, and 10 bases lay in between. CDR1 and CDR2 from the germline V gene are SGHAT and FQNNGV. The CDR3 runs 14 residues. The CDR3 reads CASSFDAIYNEQFF. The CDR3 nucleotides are TGTGCCAGCAGCTTCGACGCAATATACAATGAGCAGTTCTTC.

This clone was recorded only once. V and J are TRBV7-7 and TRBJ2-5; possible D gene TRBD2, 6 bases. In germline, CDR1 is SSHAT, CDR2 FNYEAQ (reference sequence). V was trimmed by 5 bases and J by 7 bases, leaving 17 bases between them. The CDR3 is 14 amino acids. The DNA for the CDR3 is TGTGCCAGCAGCCCGGGGGACGGAGGAGGGACCCAGTACTTC. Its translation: CASSPGDGGGTQYF.